The clone carrying this T cell receptor beta chain is a singleton in its sample. What it binds is unknown. The entry originates in a study of cytomegalovirus exposure and HLA in healthy donors. The overall study: As released early, the data held 65 million to 90 million unique TCRs from HLA-typed donors. Regarding the study as a whole: Relative to the approximately 670-donor mean, N-insertions were reportedly fewer in an Asian-associated ancestry cluster in a later analysis. An analysis done earlier found most TCR beta V segments productive about 90% or about 30% of the time.

The PCR contained 60 Vbeta and 13 Jbeta primers. Profiled with immunoSEQ multiplex PCR; TCRdb holds only in-frame clones, not every one. The table lists about 120,000 clones, roughly 80% of them singletons. Looked up from germline, CDR1 is MNHNS and CDR2 is SASEGT. This CDR3 has 15 amino acids. J gave up 3 bases and V 10 bases, and 9 bases lay outside the gene matches. The sequencing input was PBMCs. The rearrangement links TRBV6-1 to TRBJ2-1, with 10 bases matching TRBD1. The TCR comes from a young woman in good health and CMV-seronegative. The CDR3 DNA reads TGTGCCACCGCCTTAGGGACAGGGGTCTACAATGAGCAGTTCTTC. Its protein is CATALGTGVYNEQFF.